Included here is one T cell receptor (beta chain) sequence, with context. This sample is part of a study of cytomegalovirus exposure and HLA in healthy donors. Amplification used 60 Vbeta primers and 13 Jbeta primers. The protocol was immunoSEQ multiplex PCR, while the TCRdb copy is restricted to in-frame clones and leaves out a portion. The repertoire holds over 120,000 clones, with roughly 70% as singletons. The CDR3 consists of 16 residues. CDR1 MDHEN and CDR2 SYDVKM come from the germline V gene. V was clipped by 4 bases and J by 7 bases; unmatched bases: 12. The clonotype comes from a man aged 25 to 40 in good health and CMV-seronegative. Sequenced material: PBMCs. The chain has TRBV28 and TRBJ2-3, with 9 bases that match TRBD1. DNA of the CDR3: TGTGCCAGCAGTTCGACCGGGACAGGGATGCCATATACGCAGTATTTT. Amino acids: CASSSTGTGMPYTQYF.